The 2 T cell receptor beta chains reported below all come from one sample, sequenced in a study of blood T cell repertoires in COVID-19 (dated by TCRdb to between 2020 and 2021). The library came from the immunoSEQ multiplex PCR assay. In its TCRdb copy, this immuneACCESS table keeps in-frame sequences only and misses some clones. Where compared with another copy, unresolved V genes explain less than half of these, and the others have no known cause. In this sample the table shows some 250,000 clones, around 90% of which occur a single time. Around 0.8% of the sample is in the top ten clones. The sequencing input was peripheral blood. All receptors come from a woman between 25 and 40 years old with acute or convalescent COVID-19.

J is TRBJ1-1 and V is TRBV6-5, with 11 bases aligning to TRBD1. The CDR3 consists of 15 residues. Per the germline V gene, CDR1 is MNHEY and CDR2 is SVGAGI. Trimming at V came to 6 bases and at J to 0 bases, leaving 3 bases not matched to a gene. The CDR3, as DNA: TGTGCCAGCAGGGACAGGGGGCTCGTGAACACTGAAGCTTTCTTT. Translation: CASRDRGLVNTEAFF.

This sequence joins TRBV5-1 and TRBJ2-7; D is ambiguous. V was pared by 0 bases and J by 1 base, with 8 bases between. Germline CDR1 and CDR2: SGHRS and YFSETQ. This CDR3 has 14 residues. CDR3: CASSLGGPSYEQYF. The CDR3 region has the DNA TGCGCCAGCAGCTTGGGTGGGCCATCCTACGAGCAGTACTTC.